This T cell receptor (beta chain) was found in a study of human T cells and chemical hapten exposure (dated by TCRdb to the early 2020s). Regarding the research as a whole: The libraries were sequenced as a pool, and the TCR yield per sample differed mostly because of small variations in library volumes within the pool. The study tracked peripheral blood TCR repertoire changes in vivo during primary and secondary sensitization to the hapten diphenylcyclopropenone (DPC) in alopecia patients. For every blood RNA sample, sequencing covered both the TCR alpha and TCR beta chains. The paper as a whole reports these results and caveats: After repeated subsampling, the strength of the expansion versus patch-test correlation and the threshold at which it became significant changed. No change with DPC sensitization was found in the number of TCRs above 1 in 1000 frequency, and no evidence of global repertoire structure alterations was found.

V is clipped by 3 bases and J by 5 bases, and the sequence between their germline boundaries is 13 bases long. The germline V gene specifies SQVTM as CDR1 and ANQGSEA as CDR2. From its cysteine to its phenylalanine, the CDR3 spans 13 amino acids. Only the CDR3 DNA stays, 39 bases, in frame from base 1. Library creation used RACE. The reads were generated on a NextSeq 500. During library preparation, unique molecular identifiers were attached to individual cDNA molecules so that TCRs could be counted quantitatively and reproducibly. Per the original workflow: A median of about 87,000 TCRs per sample was observed, with a range of roughly 20,000 to 750,000. The Decombinator software suite was used to annotate the V, J and CDR3 of the TCR reads. To make PS versus PT1 abundance plots, every sample was subsampled to the same number of TCRs (28,000). TCRs were defined as expanded if absent before sensitization and observed at least eight times at the 2-week time point. The public reads were reprocessed in TCRdb via fastp at Q25 and MiXCR, keeping in-frame beta chains. Rows are combined by CDR3 protein, so each entry shows the most common genes and DNA. The authors' filters were not applied to this entry. The sample contains 100,000 to 150,000 distinct CDR3 sequences, roughly 9% of them found a single time. About 1.8% of the sample belongs to the ten largest clones.

The time point label, read with the paper, signifies: healthy volunteer bleed at 2 weeks. Total RNA was isolated from unfractionated whole blood collected in Tempus Blood RNA tubes. As TCR sequencing controls, roughly five healthy volunteers were used, with blood taken at day 0, 2 weeks and 6 weeks. This clonotype was detected only a few times. Its antigen remains unidentified. No base quality values were provided; no much bigger clone lies one nucleotide off. Recombination connected TRBV29-1 to TRBJ2-5; a tentative D call is TRBD1 (5 bases match). Source material: whole blood. This clonotype originated in a male donor in good health. Some clones in this sample may be carry-over from other donors' samples. The CDR3: CSVETAGRETQYF. The sequenced DNA is TGCAGCGTTGAGACGGCAGGGCGGGAGACCCAGTACTTC.